This TCR beta chain was identified in a study of CXCR3-negative and CXCR3-positive naive CD8 T cells. Overall study results and limits: CXCR3-positive naive cells carried more hydrophobic TRB CDR3s than CXCR3-negative naive cells did.

The method, 5' RACE with UMI labels, was used to prepare the TRB cDNA libraries. TCRdb re-called the 5' RACE reads and gives one entry per CDR3 protein, without DNA. The listing records approximately 140,000 distinct CDR3 sequences. As concerns this clonotype: The antigen is undetermined.

Germline values: CDR1 MNHEY, CDR2 SMNVEV (reference sequence). This CDR3 comprises 15 residues. The source is a human donor in good health. Some clones in this sample may be carry-over from other donors' samples. V is TRBV27 and J is TRBJ1-2. Sequenced input: naive CXCR3+ CD8+ T cells from blood. Subset reported: CD45RO-CCR7+CD27+CD95- naive CD8+ T cells expressing CXCR3 (TNR3+). CDR3 loop: CASRGRLAGYYGYTF.